This T cell receptor (beta chain) emerged from a study of blood T cell repertoires in COVID-19. Study-wide context: T cells, B-cell-depleted T cells, or PBMCs supplied cDNA or gDNA.

V lost 6 bases to trimming and J lost 12 bases, with 18 bases between them. The CDR3 consists of 13 residues. The germline V gene encodes CDR1 MNHEY and CDR2 SMNVEV (reference sequence). Generated by immunoSEQ multiplex PCR, the TCRdb table keeps only in-frame clones and is missing some. The repertoire holds a few hundred thousand clones, with 75% to 90% as singletons. A Seattle source enrolled patients during active infection and followed them longitudinally. The TCR was taken from a woman aged 45 to 65 with COVID-19, enrolled during active disease. Source material: peripheral blood. J is TRBJ2-1 and V is TRBV27; D uncertain. The CDR3, as DNA: TGTGCCAGCAGCCGACTCCAACCGAGCGCGCAGTTCTTC. The encoded protein is CASSRLQPSAQFF.